The 19 T cell receptor beta chains given below trace back to one sample, sequenced in a study of T cell responses to AZD1222 COVID-19 vaccine. The assay was immunoSEQ multiplex PCR, and TCRdb's table has in-frame clones only and misses some. Of more than 85,000 clones listed, roughly 87% are singletons. The specimen comprised peripheral blood, sampled on day 0 of MenACWY control vaccination. Receptors originate from an adult in good health.

A single count supports this clone. The rearrangement uses TRBV30 and TRBJ1-6; D uncertain. V gave up 5 bases and J gave up 4 bases, with 9 bases separating them. The CDR3 runs to 13 residues. Germline V gene data show CDR1 as GTSNPN and CDR2 as SVGIG (reference sequence). Here the CDR3 reads CAWGRGYNSPLHF. CDR3 nucleotides: TGTGCCTGGGGGAGAGGGTATAATTCACCCCTCCACTTT. The full variable domain, its missing parts supplied by reference TRBV30 and TRBJ1-6, is SQTIHQWPATLVQPVGSPLSLECTVEGTSNPNLYWYRQAAGRGLQLLFYSVGIGQISSEVPQNLSASRPQDRQFILSSKKLLLSDSGFYLCAWGRGYNSPLHFGNGTRLTVT.

The table lists this clone with a count of one. The rearrangement uses TRBV6-5 and TRBJ1-1; TRBD1 aligns across 8 bases. The ends lost 5 bases at V and 6 bases at J; junction bases unmatched: 11. CDR1 is MNHEY, CDR2 SVGAGI, per germline. This CDR3 is 15 amino acids long. CDR3 sequence: CASSKSRGLVSEAFF. Written as DNA, the CDR3 is TGTGCCAGCAGTAAGAGCAGGGGGCTAGTCTCTGAAGCTTTCTTT.

This rearrangement joins TRBV2 to TRBJ2-7; D is uncertain. The V end lost 5 bases, the J end lost 5 bases, and 7 bases lay between the germline ends. The CDR3 has 11 amino acids. Germline CDR1 SNHLY, CDR2 FYNNEI. CDR3 nucleotide sequence: TGTGCCAGCAGTAATTGGGACGAGCAGTACTTC. Protein product: CASSNWDEQYF. Supplemented by reference TRBV2 and TRBJ2-7, the full variable domain reads EPEVTQTPSHQVTQMGQEVILRCVPISNHLYFYWYRQILGQKVEFLVSFYNNEISEKSEIFDDQFSVERPDGSNFTLKIRSTKLEDSAMYFCASSNWDEQYFGPGTRLTVT.

The CDR3 region has the DNA TGTGCCAGCGGGGGGAACACTGAAGCTTTCTTT. Its protein is CASGGNTEAFF. The gene calls are TRBV2 and TRBJ1-1, with D possibly being TRBD1 (5 bases). This CDR3 is built from 11 residues. The V gene lost 8 bases and the J gene lost 1 base, with 5 bases spanning the gap. Germline V lookup: CDR1 SNHLY, CDR2 FYNNEI.

The V and J genes are TRBV14 and TRBJ2-6; D unclear. V was cut by 4 bases and J by 0 bases, with 4 bases left in between. Germline CDR1 is SGHDN and CDR2 is FVKESK. The CDR3 length is 14 residues. The CDR3 is CASSRPSGANVLTF. The CDR3 bases are TGTGCCAGCAGCCGCCCCTCTGGGGCCAACGTCCTGACTTTC.

V usage is TRBV11-2 and J usage is TRBJ2-7; D might be TRBD1 (6 bases). From germline, CDR1 is SGHAT and CDR2 FQNNGV. There are 14 residues in the CDR3. Trimming stripped 2 bases from V and 6 bases from J, with 14 bases between. CDR3 in amino acids: CASSLQQGYGEQYF. CDR3 coding DNA: TGTGCCAGCAGCTTACAACAGGGTTACGGCGAGCAGTACTTC.

The chain is built from TRBV7-2 and TRBJ1-6; D is possibly TRBD1 (5 bases). CDR1 and CDR2 from the germline V gene are SGHTA and FQGNSA. The CDR3 contains 15 residues. V dropped 2 bases and J dropped 7 bases, with 12 bases sitting between them. CDR3: CASSLNKGYNSPLHF. Written as DNA, the CDR3 is TGTGCCAGCAGCTTAAACAAGGGGTACAATTCACCCCTCCACTTT.

This sequence joins TRBV10-3 and TRBJ1-1, with D possibly matching TRBD1 (6 bases). This CDR3 contains 15 residues. Germline assignment: CDR1 ENHRY and CDR2 SYGVKD. With 6 bases removed from V and 4 bases from J, the gap between germline ends came to 18 bases. CDR3 residues: CAIRGQGRLSTEAFF. The CDR3 DNA reads TGTGCCATCAGGGGACAAGGGCGTTTGAGCACTGAAGCTTTCTTT.

The rearrangement joins TRBV9 to TRBJ2-3; no reliable D call. The CDR3 is 15 residues long. Trimming pared 0 bases from V and 5 bases from J, leaving 13 bases between. Germline V gene lookup returns CDR1 SGDLS and CDR2 YYNGEE. CDR3 nucleotides: TGTGCCAGCAGCGTAGCAGGTAGCTGGGGAGATACGCAGTATTTT. This gives the protein CASSVAGSWGDTQYF.

The chain links TRBV6-2 or TRBV6-3 to TRBJ2-7; D gene ambiguous. Germline assignment: CDR1 MNHEY and CDR2 SVGEGT. The CDR3 is 14 residues long. Between the trimmed V and J ends, which lost 4 bases and 5 bases, there was a span of 15 bases. For the CDR3, the DNA is TGTGCCAGCAGTTCCCTCCCTCCTTGGGACGAGCAGTACTTC. It yields the protein CASSSLPPWDEQYF.

This sequence joins TRBV5-6 and TRBJ1-1; D is unresolved. Trimming took 6 bases from V and 2 from J, leaving 8 bases between them. The CDR3 is made up of 12 amino acids. CDR1 and CDR2 (germline): SGHDT, YYEEEE. The CDR3 loop reads CASNRENTEAFF. The CDR3 nucleotides read TGTGCCAGCAACCGTGAAAACACTGAAGCTTTCTTT.

This chain links TRBV30 with TRBJ1-1; 7 bases align to TRBD1. Per germline, CDR1 GTSNPN and CDR2 SVGIG (reference sequence). CDR3 length equals 13 residues. After removal of 4 bases from V and 1 base from J, the junction contained 3 bases not matched to a gene. This chain's CDR3 is CAWTRGRNTEAFF. DNA for the CDR3: TGTGCCTGGACCAGGGGGAGGAACACTGAAGCTTTCTTT.

The genes are TRBV7-9 and TRBJ1-2; tentative D call: TRBD1 (5 bases). V was clipped by 0 bases and J by 1 base, with 9 bases between them. The germline CDR1 and CDR2 sequences are SEHNR and FQNEAQ (reference sequence). This CDR3 is 15 amino acids long. CDR3 DNA sequence: TGTGCCAGCAGCTTAGCCGGACAACTTAACTATGGCTACACCTTC. Amino acids: CASSLAGQLNYGYTF.

The chain is built from TRBV21-1 and TRBJ1-2; the D call in the table, TRBD1, was not verified against the DNA. TRBV21-1 is a pseudogene locus. The CDR3 loop spans 15 amino acids. CDR3 sequence (DNA): TGTGCCAGCAGCAAAGGTGCAGGGGGCTACTATGGCTACACCTTC. Its protein is CASSKGAGGYYGYTF.

The gene calls are TRBV7-2 and TRBJ1-4; D perhaps matches TRBD1 (6 bases). The germline V gene encodes CDR1 SGHTA and CDR2 FQGNSA. Trimming took off 2 bases at V and 0 bases at J, with 13 bases between the two ends. The CDR3 extends over 17 amino acids. CDR3 in DNA: TGTGCCAGCAGCTTACCTAGGACAGATGCAACTAATGAAAAACTGTTTTTT. Residues: CASSLPRTDATNEKLFF.

The chain has TRBV6-5 and TRBJ1-2; 10 positions agree with TRBD1. CDR1 MNHEY and CDR2 SVGAGI come from the germline V gene. This CDR3 contains 16 residues. The V gene end was trimmed by 0 bases and the J gene end by 6 bases; junction bases not matched to a gene: 7. CDR3 region: CASSYSRDRGTDGYTF. CDR3 coding DNA: TGTGCCAGCAGTTACTCGAGGGACAGGGGAACCGATGGCTACACCTTC.

The chain couples TRBV3-1 (or the pseudogene TRBV3-2) to TRBJ1-2, with TRBD1 matching over 8 bases. Germline V gene lookup returns CDR1 LGHDT and CDR2 YNNKEL (reference sequence). V was clipped by 5 bases and J by 6 bases; unmatched bases: 11. The CDR3 runs to 15 residues. The CDR3 DNA reads TGTGCCAGCAGCTCAGAATGGACAGGGAGGGATGGCTACACCTTC. Translation gives CASSSEWTGRDGYTF.

This clone was seen only a few times. The gene calls are TRBV3-1 (or the pseudogene TRBV3-2) and TRBJ1-1; 9 positions match TRBD1. The CDR3 totals 14 residues. Trimming cost V 3 bases and J 4 bases; bases outside gene matches: 3. Germline loops: CDR1 LGHDT, CDR2 YNNKEL (reference sequence). The CDR3 DNA reads TGTGCCAGCAGCCACCAGACAGGGGGCACTGAAGCTTTCTTT. Its translation: CASSHQTGGTEAFF.

This rearrangement joins TRBV18 to TRBJ1-4; D not certain. The CDR3 is made up of 14 amino acids. V shed 4 bases and J shed 7 bases, with 13 bases lying between them. Germline loops: CDR1 KGHSH, CDR2 LQKENI. CDR3 coding DNA: TGTGCCAGCTCACGAGTAGGGTACGGTGAAAAACTGTTTTTT. Its protein is CASSRVGYGEKLFF.